The 26 T cell receptor beta chains given below trace back to one sample, sequenced in a study of T cells in Graves' hyperthyroidism and ophthalmopathy. The source material, RNA transcripts, was used to amplify TCR beta CDR3 regions. The HTBI primer set served for first-round RT-PCR of the TCR CDR3. One entry per CDR3 protein results from TCRdb running MiXCR on the multiplex PCR reads. The sample yields a few hundred thousand distinct CDR3 sequences, approximately 15% seen once. Sequences were obtained from blood. Receptor source: a woman between 40 and 50 years old with Graves' hyperthyroidism.

The chain combines TRBV2 with TRBJ1-2; D may be TRBD1 (6 bases). The CDR3 contains 16 residues. The ends were cut back, 5 bases at V and 4 bases at J, with 20 bases in the middle. The germline gives CDR1 SNHLY, CDR2 FYNNEI. The DNA for the CDR3 is TGTGCCAGCAGTTGGAGCAAGACAGGTGGTAGCTATGGCTACACCTTC. Its protein product is CASSWSKTGGSYGYTF. The whole variable domain, remainder taken from reference TRBV2 and TRBJ1-2, is EPEVTQTPSHQVTQMGQEVILRCVPISNHLYFYWYRQILGQKVEFLVSFYNNEISEKSEIFDDQFSVERPDGSNFTLKIRSTKLEDSAMYFCASSWSKTGGSYGYTFGSGTRLTVV.

This clonotype was observed a handful of times. The J gene is TRBJ2-5, the V gene TRBV20-1; 11 positions agree with TRBD2. Germline values: CDR1 DFQATT, CDR2 SNEGSKA (reference sequence). The CDR3 covers 18 residues. With V trimmed by 1 base and J by 2 bases, 12 bases remained unmatched. The CDR3 DNA reads as TGCAGTGCTAGAGCACCGGCTAGCGGGAGGAAAGGACAAGAGACCCAGTACTTC. The encoded protein is CSARAPASGRKGQETQYF.

At least ten counts were recorded for this clonotype. The rearrangement uses TRBV12-3 or TRBV12-4 and TRBJ1-1, with no clear D. The V end lost 3 bases, the J end lost 5 bases, and 10 bases lay between the germline ends. The CDR3 runs to 13 residues. The CDR3 DNA sequence: TGTGCCAGCAGTTTGCCAGGCCTAACTGAAGCTTTCTTT. Residues: CASSLPGLTEAFF.

This clonotype was counted ten times or more. The chain has TRBV28 and TRBJ1-1, with D possibly matching TRBD1 (5 bases). V was cut by 5 bases and J by 4 bases, with 17 bases left in between. This CDR3 has 15 amino acids. Looked up from germline, CDR1 is MDHEN and CDR2 is SYDVKM. The CDR3, as DNA: TGTGCCAGCAGTAGGATCCAGGGAGGAGGCACTGAAGCTTTCTTT. Protein: CASSRIQGGGTEAFF.

This clonotype was counted between two and nine times. The rearrangement joins TRBV20-1 to TRBJ2-1; 15 bases are a match to TRBD2. The germline gives CDR1 DFQATT, CDR2 SNEGSKA (reference sequence). The CDR3 contains 20 residues. The V gene end was trimmed by 0 bases and the J gene end by 1 base; junction bases not matched to a gene: 10. CDR3 sequence: CSARDLYGTSGRTSYNEQFF. The CDR3 nucleotides are TGCAGTGCTAGAGATCTATATGGGACTAGCGGGAGGACGTCCTACAATGAGCAGTTCTTC.

This clonotype has a count of ten or more. The V gene is TRBV11-2, the J gene TRBJ2-7, with D possibly matching TRBD1 (5 bases). The CDR3 extends over 13 amino acids. Trimming removed 4 bases from V and 5 bases from J, with 12 bases in between. Germline lookup yields CDR1 SGHAT and CDR2 FQNNGV. The CDR3: CASSSPQGHEQYF. The CDR3 nucleotides are TGTGCCAGCAGCTCACCCCAGGGCCACGAGCAGTACTTC.

This clonotype was seen repeatedly, ten times or more. This chain joins TRBV28 and TRBJ2-7; 10 positions agree with TRBD2. The germline V gene encodes CDR1 MDHEN and CDR2 SYDVKM. The V gene end was trimmed by 6 bases and the J gene end by 2 bases; junction bases not matched to a gene: 4. There are 14 residues in the CDR3. The CDR3 spells CASSIAGGTYEQYF. The CDR3 nucleotides are TGTGCCAGCAGCATAGCGGGAGGTACCTACGAGCAGTACTTC.

The table lists this clonotype with many counts. The V call is TRBV7-2, the J call TRBJ1-1; the D is unclear. Germline loops: CDR1 SGHTA, CDR2 FQGNSA. This CDR3 is 13 amino acids long. Trimming removed 3 bases from V and 1 base from J, with 6 bases in between. CDR3 region: CASSLFENTEAFF. The CDR3 DNA reads TGTGCCAGCAGCTTGTTCGAGAACACTGAAGCTTTCTTT.

The chain carries TRBV5-1 and TRBJ1-2, with D possibly matching TRBD1 (6 bases). CDR1 and CDR2 from the germline V gene are SGHRS and YFSETQ. This CDR3 has 16 amino acids. Trimming shortened V by 2 bases and J by 1 base, and 15 bases separated the two germline ends. The CDR3 nucleotides read TGCGCCAGCAGCTTACGGGAGGGGACATTTAACTATGGCTACACCTTC. Translated, it gives CASSLREGTFNYGYTF.

This clonotype was seen many times. J is TRBJ2-3 and V is TRBV11-2, with D perhaps TRBD2 (5 bases). V lost 6 bases and J 4 bases, leaving 8 bases between the germline ends. CDR3 length: 12 residues. Germline-derived CDR1 and CDR2 are SGHAT and FQNNGV. The CDR3 DNA follows: TGTGCCAGCAGTTATAGCGCAGATACGCAGTATTTT. Translated: CASSYSADTQYF.

The chain carries TRBV6-2 or TRBV6-3 and TRBJ1-1; TRBD1 matches 8 bases. From germline, CDR1 is MNHEY and CDR2 SVGEGT. The CDR3 contains 15 residues. The junction had 8 bases not matched to a gene; V was cut back by 6 bases and J by 2 bases. The DNA of the CDR3 is TGTGCCAGCAGCCAGACAGGGGCCATCAACACTGAAGCTTTCTTT. The encoded protein is CASSQTGAINTEAFF.

This clonotype has a count of ten or more. The genes are TRBV28 and TRBJ1-2; TRBD1 is a possible D gene (5 bases). The length of the CDR3 is 12 residues. Germline V gene sequence: CDR1 MDHEN, CDR2 SYDVKM. V was trimmed by 2 bases and J by 8 bases, leaving 9 bases between them. CDR3 bases: TGTGCCAGCAGTTTACAGGGTCGAGGCTACACCTTC. It yields the protein CASSLQGRGYTF.

J is TRBJ2-3 and V is TRBV6-1; D unclear. CDR1 and CDR2 from the germline V gene are MNHNS and SASEGT. V was clipped by 6 bases and J by 5 bases, with 9 bases between them. The CDR3 has 12 residues. Written as DNA, the CDR3 is TGTGCCAGCAGCTTGACACAAGATACGCAGTATTTT. This encodes CASSLTQDTQYF.

This clonotype showed up just a few times. The rearrangement links TRBV28 to TRBJ2-1; D possibly matches TRBD1 or TRBD2 (5 bases each). This CDR3 region has 14 residues. The V gene lost 6 bases and the J gene lost 4 bases, with 13 bases spanning the gap. The germline V gene encodes CDR1 MDHEN and CDR2 SYDVKM. CDR3 DNA sequence: TGTGCCAGCAGCCCCTCGGGACCTTACAATGAGCAGTTCTTC. This codes for CASSPSGPYNEQFF.

V is TRBV5-6 and J is TRBJ1-2, with D possibly TRBD1 on 6 matching bases. CDR1 and CDR2 (germline): SGHDT, YYEEEE. Trimming cost V 4 bases and J 5 bases, with 15 bases left between them. This CDR3 region has 14 residues. The CDR3 sequence is CASSPPDSWYGYTF. The DNA of the CDR3 is TGTGCCAGCAGCCCGCCGGACAGTTGGTATGGCTACACCTTC.

This clonotype was detected a few times. Because it lacks the conserved phenylalanine or tryptophan at the end, this CDR3 is likely a read error. The chain couples TRBV7-9 to TRBJ2-1; D possibly corresponds to TRBD2 (5 bases). CDR3 size: 16 residues. V was clipped by 1 base and J by 0 bases, with 10 bases between them. Germline CDR1 SEHNR, CDR2 FQNEAQ (reference sequence). The CDR3 sequence: CASSLGSAGSYNEQFS. In DNA form, the CDR3 reads TGTGCCAGCAGCTTAGGATCGGCGGGCTCCTACAATGAGCAGTTCTCC.

This clonotype has at least ten counts. The chain joins TRBV6-1 to TRBJ1-5, with D maybe TRBD1 (6 bases). From germline, CDR1 is MNHNS and CDR2 SASEGT. The V end was cut by 0 bases, the J end by 1 base, with 10 bases between. The length of the CDR3 is 16 residues. The DNA of the CDR3 is TGTGCCAGCAGTGAAGCGCCAGGGGTGAGCAATCAGCCCCAGCATTTT. This translates into CASSEAPGVSNQPQHF.

This clonotype was detected ten times or more. This sequence joins TRBV3-1 and TRBJ1-6; D uncertain. The CDR3 consists of 14 residues. Trimming cost V 1 base and J 12 bases, with 13 bases left between them. The V gene's germline CDR1 is LGHDT and CDR2 YNNKEL (reference sequence). CDR3 loop: CASSQGPGSGPLHF. CDR3 in DNA: TGTGCCAGCAGCCAAGGACCAGGATCGGGACCCCTCCACTTT.

This rearrangement joins TRBV12-3 or TRBV12-4 to TRBJ1-5; TRBD1 might be the D (6 bases). The CDR3 is 14 amino acids. V dropped 6 bases and J dropped 3 bases, with 12 bases sitting between them. The DNA for the CDR3 is TGTGCCAGCAGCCTGAACAGGGACAATCAGCCCCAGCATTTT. Translation gives CASSLNRDNQPQHF.

The rearrangement uses TRBV20-1 and TRBJ2-1; 11 bases fit TRBD2. V was clipped by 3 bases and J by 0 bases; unmatched bases: 1. This CDR3 has 15 residues. CDR1 DFQATT and CDR2 SNEGSKA come from the germline V gene (reference sequence). The CDR3: CSASGTSGSYNEQFF. In DNA, the CDR3 is TGCAGTGCTAGCGGGACTAGCGGCTCCTACAATGAGCAGTTCTTC.

The chain recombines TRBV27 with TRBJ1-1, with 7 nucleotides matching TRBD1. The ends lost 2 bases at V and 3 bases at J; junction bases unmatched: 6. The CDR3 spans 15 residues. Germline CDR1 and CDR2: MNHEY and SMNVEV (reference sequence). CDR3: CASSLDQGGYTEAFF. Here the CDR3 DNA reads TGTGCCAGCAGTTTAGACCAGGGGGGGTACACTGAAGCTTTCTTT.

This sequence joins TRBV5-4 and TRBJ2-5; 7 positions match TRBD1. The CDR3 length is 15 residues. Germline values: CDR1 SGHNT, CDR2 YYREEE (reference sequence). The junction had 10 bases not matched to a gene; V was cut back by 3 bases and J by 5 bases. CDR3 sequence: CASSSKGATDETQYF. In DNA, the CDR3 is TGTGCCAGCAGCTCCAAGGGGGCGACTGACGAGACCCAGTACTTC.

This clonotype showed up just a few times. Here the CDR3 reads CSVGSRGSNNEQFF. The CDR3 coding sequence is TGCAGCGTTGGGAGCAGGGGGTCCAACAATGAGCAGTTCTTC. The chain employs TRBV29-1 and TRBJ2-1; TRBD1 aligns across 7 bases. From germline, CDR1 is SQVTM and CDR2 ANQGSEA. Losses at the gene ends were 4 bases for V and 5 bases for J; bases not matched to a gene: 8. The CDR3 spans 14 residues.

This clonotype occurred many times. The CDR3 region has the DNA TGTGCCAGCAGCTCCGCGACAGGAACCTCCTACGAGCAGTACTTC. Translated, it gives CASSSATGTSYEQYF. This sequence joins TRBV27 and TRBJ2-7; possibly TRBD1 for D (6 bases). The CDR3 consists of 15 residues. The germline V gene encodes CDR1 MNHEY and CDR2 SMNVEV (reference sequence). Trimming pared 6 bases from V and 0 bases from J, leaving 15 bases between.

CDR3 loop: CSVGGRIAKNIQYF. CDR3 DNA: TGCAGTGTCGGGGGCCGGATAGCCAAAAACATTCAGTACTTC. The V call is TRBV20-1, the J call TRBJ2-4; TRBD1 or TRBD2 may be the D gene (6 bases each). V was shortened by 7 bases and J by 0 bases, with 13 bases between the two germline ends. CDR3 length: 14 residues. Germline CDR1 and CDR2: DFQATT and SNEGSKA (reference sequence).

At least ten counts were recorded for this clonotype. The chain has TRBV7-3 and TRBJ2-3; the D gene is possibly TRBD2 (7 bases). The ends were cut back, 4 bases at V and 6 bases at J, with 14 bases in the middle. The CDR3 length is 14 residues. The germline V gene encodes CDR1 SGHTA and CDR2 FQGTGA. The CDR3 protein is CASSYQGRADTQYF. The CDR3 DNA is TGTGCCAGCAGCTACCAGGGGAGGGCCGATACGCAGTATTTT.